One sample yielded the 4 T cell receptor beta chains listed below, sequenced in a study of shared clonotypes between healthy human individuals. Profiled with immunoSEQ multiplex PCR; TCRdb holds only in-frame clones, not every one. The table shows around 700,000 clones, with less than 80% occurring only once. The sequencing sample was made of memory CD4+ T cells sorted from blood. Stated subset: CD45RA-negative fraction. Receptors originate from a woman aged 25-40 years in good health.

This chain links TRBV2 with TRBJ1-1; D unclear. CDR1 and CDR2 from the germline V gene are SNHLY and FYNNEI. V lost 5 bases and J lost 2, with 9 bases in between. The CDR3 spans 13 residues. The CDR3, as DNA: TGTGCCAGCAGTCGGGATTTTAACACTGAAGCTTTCTTT. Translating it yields CASSRDFNTEAFF.

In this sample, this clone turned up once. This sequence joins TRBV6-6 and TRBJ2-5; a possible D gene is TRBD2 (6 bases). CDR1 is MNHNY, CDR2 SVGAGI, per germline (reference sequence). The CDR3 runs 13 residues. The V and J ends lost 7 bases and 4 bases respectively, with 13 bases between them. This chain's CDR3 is CASTKGGSETQYF. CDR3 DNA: TGTGCCAGCACCAAGGGAGGTTCAGAGACCCAGTACTTC.

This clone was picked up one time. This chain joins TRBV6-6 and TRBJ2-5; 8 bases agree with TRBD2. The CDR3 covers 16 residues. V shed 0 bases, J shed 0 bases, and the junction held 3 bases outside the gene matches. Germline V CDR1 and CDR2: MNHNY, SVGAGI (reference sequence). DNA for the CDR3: TGTGCCAGCAGTTACTCCCAGCGGGGGTACCAAGAGACCCAGTACTTC. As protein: CASSYSQRGYQETQYF.

CDR3 loop: CASSLGGGPLYGYTF. The CDR3 DNA sequence: TGTGCCAGCAGTTTAGGAGGGGGCCCCTTATATGGCTACACCTTC. This chain uses TRBV28 with TRBJ1-2, with 7 bases that match TRBD1. The germline V gene has CDR1 MDHEN and CDR2 SYDVKM. The CDR3 sequence is 15 residues long. J was trimmed by 5 bases and V by 2 bases; bases with no gene match: 8.